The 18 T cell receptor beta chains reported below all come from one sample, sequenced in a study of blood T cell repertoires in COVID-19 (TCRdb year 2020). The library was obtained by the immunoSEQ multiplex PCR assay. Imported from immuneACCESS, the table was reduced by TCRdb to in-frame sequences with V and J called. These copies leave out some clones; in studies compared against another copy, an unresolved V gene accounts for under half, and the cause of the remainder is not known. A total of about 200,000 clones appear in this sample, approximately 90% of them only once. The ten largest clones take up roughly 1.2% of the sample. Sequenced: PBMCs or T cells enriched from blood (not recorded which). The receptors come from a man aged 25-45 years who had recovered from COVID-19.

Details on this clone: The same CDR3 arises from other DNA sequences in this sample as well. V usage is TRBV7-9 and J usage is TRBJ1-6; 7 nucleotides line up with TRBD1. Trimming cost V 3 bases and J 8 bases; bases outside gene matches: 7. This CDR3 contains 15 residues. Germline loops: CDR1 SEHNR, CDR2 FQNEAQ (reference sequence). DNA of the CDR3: TGTGCCAGCAGCTTGGGAGACAGGGTTGATTCACCCCTCCACTTT. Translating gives CASSLGDRVDSPLHF.

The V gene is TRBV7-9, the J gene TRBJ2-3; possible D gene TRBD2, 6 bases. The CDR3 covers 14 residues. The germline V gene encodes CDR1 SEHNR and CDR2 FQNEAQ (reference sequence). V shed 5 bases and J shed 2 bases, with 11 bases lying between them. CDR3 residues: CASSPTSTTDTQYF. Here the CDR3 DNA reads TGTGCCAGCAGCCCAACTAGCACCACAGATACGCAGTATTTT.

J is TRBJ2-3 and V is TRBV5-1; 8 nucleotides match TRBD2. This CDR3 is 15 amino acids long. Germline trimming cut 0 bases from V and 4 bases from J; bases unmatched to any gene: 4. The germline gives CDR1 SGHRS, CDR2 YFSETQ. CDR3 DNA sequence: TGCGCCAGCAGCTTGGGCGGGAGGAGTTCAGATACGCAGTATTTT. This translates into CASSLGGRSSDTQYF.

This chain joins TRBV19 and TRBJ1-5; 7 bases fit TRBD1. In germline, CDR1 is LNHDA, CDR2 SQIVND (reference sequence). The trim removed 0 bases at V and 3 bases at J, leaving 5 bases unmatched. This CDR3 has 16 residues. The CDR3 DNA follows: TGTGCCAGTAGTATAGAGGCAGGGGGAAACAATCAGCCCCAGCATTTT. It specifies CASSIEAGGNNQPQHF.

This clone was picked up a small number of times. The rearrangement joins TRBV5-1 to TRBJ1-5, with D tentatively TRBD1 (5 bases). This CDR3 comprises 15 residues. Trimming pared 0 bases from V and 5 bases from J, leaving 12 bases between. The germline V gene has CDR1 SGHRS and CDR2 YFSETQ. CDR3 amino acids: CASSLAGLGDQPQHF. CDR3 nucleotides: TGCGCCAGCAGCTTGGCCGGGCTAGGGGATCAGCCCCAGCATTTT.

The DNA for the CDR3 is TGCGCCAGCAGTGATTACCCGGGACAGGGGGGCACAGATACGCAGTATTTT. Its protein is CASSDYPGQGGTDTQYF. The chain couples TRBV10-1 to TRBJ2-3, with 11 bases aligning to TRBD1. V shed 3 bases and J 1 base; nucleotides not matched to a gene: 6. The CDR3 is made up of 17 amino acids. Germline lookup yields CDR1 WNHNN and CDR2 SYGVQD (reference sequence).

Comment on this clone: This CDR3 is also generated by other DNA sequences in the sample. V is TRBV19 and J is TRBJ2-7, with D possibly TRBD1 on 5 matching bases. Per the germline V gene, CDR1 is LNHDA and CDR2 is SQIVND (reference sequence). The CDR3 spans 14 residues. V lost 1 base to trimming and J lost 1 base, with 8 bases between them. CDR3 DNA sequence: TGTGCCAGTAGTATAGCATCAGGGTCCTACGAGCAGTACTTC. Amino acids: CASSIASGSYEQYF.

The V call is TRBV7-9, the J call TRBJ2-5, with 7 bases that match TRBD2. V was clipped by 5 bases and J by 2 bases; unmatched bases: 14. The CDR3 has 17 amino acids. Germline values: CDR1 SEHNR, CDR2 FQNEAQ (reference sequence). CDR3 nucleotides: TGTGCCAGCAGCCCCCCTGAGGGGAGGGAGAGTCAAGAGACCCAGTACTTC. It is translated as CASSPPEGRESQETQYF. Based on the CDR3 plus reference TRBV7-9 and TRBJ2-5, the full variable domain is DTGVSQNPRHKITKRGQNVTFRCDPISEHNRLYWYRQTLGQGPEFLTYFQNEAQLEKSRLLSDRFSAERPKGSFSTLEIQRTEQGDSAMYLCASSPPEGRESQETQYFGPGTRLLVL.

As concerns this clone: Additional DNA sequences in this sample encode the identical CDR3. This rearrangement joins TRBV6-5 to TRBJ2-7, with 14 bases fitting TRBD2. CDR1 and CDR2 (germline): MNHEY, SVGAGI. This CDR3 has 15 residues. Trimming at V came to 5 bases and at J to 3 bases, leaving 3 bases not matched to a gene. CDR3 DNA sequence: TGTGCCAGCAGTCCGACTAGCGGGAGGGTCTACGAGCAGTACTTC. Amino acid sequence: CASSPTSGRVYEQYF.

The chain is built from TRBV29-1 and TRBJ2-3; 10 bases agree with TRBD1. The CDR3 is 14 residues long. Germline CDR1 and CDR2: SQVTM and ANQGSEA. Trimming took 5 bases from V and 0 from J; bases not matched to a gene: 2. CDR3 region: CSVRTGGSTDTQYF. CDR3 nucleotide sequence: TGCAGCGTTAGGACAGGGGGGAGCACAGATACGCAGTATTTT.

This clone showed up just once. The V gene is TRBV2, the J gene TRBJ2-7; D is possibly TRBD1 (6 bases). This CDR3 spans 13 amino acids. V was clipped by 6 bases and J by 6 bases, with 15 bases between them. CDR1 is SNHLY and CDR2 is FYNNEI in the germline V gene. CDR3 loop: CASRRDEQGEQYF. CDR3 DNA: TGTGCCAGCAGGAGGGACGAACAGGGCGAGCAGTACTTC. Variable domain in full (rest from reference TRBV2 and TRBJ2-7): EPEVTQTPSHQVTQMGQEVILRCVPISNHLYFYWYRQILGQKVEFLVSFYNNEISEKSEIFDDQFSVERPDGSNFTLKIRSTKLEDSAMYFCASRRDEQGEQYFGPGTRLTVT.

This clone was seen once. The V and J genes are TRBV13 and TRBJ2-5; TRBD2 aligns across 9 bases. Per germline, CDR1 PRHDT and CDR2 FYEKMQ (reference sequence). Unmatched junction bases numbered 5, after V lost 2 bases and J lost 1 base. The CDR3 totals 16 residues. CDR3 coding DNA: TGTGCCAGCAGCTTAACCGGGACTAGCTTCCAAGAGACCCAGTACTTC. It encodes CASSLTGTSFQETQYF.

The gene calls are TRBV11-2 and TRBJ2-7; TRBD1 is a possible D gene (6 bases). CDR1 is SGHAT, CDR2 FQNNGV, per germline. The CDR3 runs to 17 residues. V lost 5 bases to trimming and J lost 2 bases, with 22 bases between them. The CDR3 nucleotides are TGTGCCAGCAGCCCACCGATCAGGGGTTCAAATCCCTACGAGCAGTACTTC. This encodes CASSPPIRGSNPYEQYF.

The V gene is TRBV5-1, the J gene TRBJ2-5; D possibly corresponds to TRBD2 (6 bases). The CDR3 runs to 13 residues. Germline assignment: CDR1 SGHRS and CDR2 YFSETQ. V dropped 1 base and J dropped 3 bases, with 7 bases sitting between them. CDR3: CASSLPSEETQYF. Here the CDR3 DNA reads TGCGCCAGCAGCTTGCCTAGCGAAGAGACCCAGTACTTC.

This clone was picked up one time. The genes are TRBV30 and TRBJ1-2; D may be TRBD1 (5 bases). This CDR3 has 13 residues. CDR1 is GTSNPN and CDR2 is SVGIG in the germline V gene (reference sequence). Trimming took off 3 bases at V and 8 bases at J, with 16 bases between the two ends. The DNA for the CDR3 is TGTGCCTGGAGGACGGCAGGGTCCGCGGGCTACACCTTC. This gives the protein CAWRTAGSAGYTF.

CDR3 loop: CASSLRGAGGTEAFF. The CDR3 region has the DNA TGTGCCAGCAGCCTGAGAGGGGCAGGGGGCACTGAAGCTTTCTTT. The chain couples TRBV7-8 to TRBJ1-1; TRBD1 aligns across 7 bases. Germline trimming cut 5 bases from V and 4 bases from J; bases unmatched to any gene: 10. This CDR3 region has 15 residues. In germline, CDR1 is SGHVS, CDR2 FQNEAQ.

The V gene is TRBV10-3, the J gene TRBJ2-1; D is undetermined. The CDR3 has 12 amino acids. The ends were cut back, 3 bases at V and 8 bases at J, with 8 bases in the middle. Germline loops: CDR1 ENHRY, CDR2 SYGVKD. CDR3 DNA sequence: TGTGCCATCAGTGATAATTCCGATGAGCAGTTCTTC. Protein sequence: CAISDNSDEQFF.

CDR3 region: CASRTAGRGNTEAFF. DNA for the CDR3: TGTGCCAGTAGGACAGCGGGTAGGGGAAACACTGAAGCTTTCTTT. The chain combines TRBV19 with TRBJ1-1; perhaps TRBD1 as D (5 bases). The CDR3 extends over 15 amino acids. Trimming cost V 6 bases and J 2 bases, with 16 bases left between them. Germline lookup yields CDR1 LNHDA and CDR2 SQIVND (reference sequence).